Listed here are 32 T cell receptor beta chains from one sample, sequenced in a study of cytomegalovirus exposure and HLA in healthy donors. Primers: 60 Vbeta forward and 13 Jbeta reverse. Produced via immunoSEQ multiplex PCR; TCRdb's table is partial and in-frame only. The top ten hold approximately 2.4% of the sample, which has approximately 170,000 clones, approximately 80% seen once. Material for sequencing was PBMCs. The origin of the receptors is a woman aged 40 to 50 in good health and CMV-seropositive.

The V gene is TRBV9, the J gene TRBJ2-7, with a tentative D call TRBD2 (7 bases). The CDR3 has 15 amino acids. Germline assignment: CDR1 SGDLS and CDR2 YYNGEE. V was pared by 3 bases and J by 0 bases, with 13 bases between. The CDR3 nucleotides are TGTGCCAGCAGCGAGGGGGGAGGGGGCTCCTACGAGCAGTACTTC. Translation gives CASSEGGGGSYEQYF.

This chain connects TRBV7-2 to TRBJ2-3, with 14 bases fitting TRBD2. The V and J ends lost 5 bases and 8 bases, in that order; junction bases with no gene match: 9. This CDR3 is 16 amino acids long. The germline gives CDR1 SGHTA, CDR2 FQGNSA. CDR3 DNA: TGTGCCAGCAGCCTAGTAGGGACTAGCGGGGGTGGTACGCAGTATTTT. Protein product: CASSLVGTSGGGTQYF.

The chain combines TRBV7-2 with TRBJ2-3; possible D gene TRBD1, 5 bases. Trimming left V 2 bases short and J 2 bases short, with 14 bases between. Germline CDR1 and CDR2: SGHTA and FQGNSA. The CDR3 is 16 residues long. The CDR3 here is CASSLNRPGSTDTQYF. The CDR3 nucleotides read TGTGCCAGCAGCTTAAATCGCCCAGGGTCCACAGATACGCAGTATTTT.

This rearrangement joins TRBV9 to TRBJ2-3; TRBD2 might be the D (6 bases). This CDR3 is built from 16 residues. CDR1 SGDLS and CDR2 YYNGEE come from the germline V gene. V lost 3 bases to trimming and J lost 1 base, with 15 bases between them. CDR3 sequence reads: CASSEWGTGGTDTQYF. The CDR3 region has the DNA TGTGCCAGCAGCGAGTGGGGGACGGGAGGCACAGATACGCAGTATTTT.

J is TRBJ2-3 and V is TRBV5-1; 13 positions match TRBD2. CDR1 and CDR2 (germline): SGHRS, YFSETQ. The CDR3 sequence is 15 residues long. Trimming took 5 bases from V and 2 from J; bases not matched to a gene: 2. In DNA form, the CDR3 reads TGCGCCAGCAGGACTAGCGGGGGGCCCACAGATACGCAGTATTTT. It is translated as CASRTSGGPTDTQYF. The entire variable domain, with the rest obtained from reference TRBV5-1 and TRBJ2-3, is as follows: KAGVTQTPRYLIKTRGQQVTLSCSPISGHRSVSWYQQTPGQGLQFLFEYFSETQRNKGNFPGRFSGRQFSNSRSEMNVSTLELGDSALYLCASRTSGGPTDTQYFGPGTRLTVL.

V usage is TRBV6-1 and J usage is TRBJ1-2; TRBD1 matches at 8 bases. The CDR3 has 12 amino acids. Trimming at V came to 6 bases and at J to 8 bases, leaving 5 bases not matched to a gene. CDR1 is MNHNS and CDR2 is SASEGT in the germline V gene. CDR3: CASRRDRYGYTF. CDR3 DNA sequence: TGTGCCAGCAGGAGGGACAGGTACGGCTACACCTTC.

This chain links TRBV30 with TRBJ1-3, with D unresolved. CDR1 GTSNPN and CDR2 SVGIG come from the germline V gene (reference sequence). Trimming removed 1 base at V and 0 bases at J, with 10 bases between. The CDR3 has 15 residues. The CDR3 region has the DNA TGTGCCTGGAGTGGCAGCGCCGCCTCTGGAAACACCATATATTTT. Encoded protein: CAWSGSAASGNTIYF.

The rearrangement joins TRBV30 to TRBJ2-1; D not certain. V lost 2 bases, J lost 10 bases, and 9 bases lay in between. The CDR3 sequence is 11 residues long. CDR1 is GTSNPN and CDR2 is SVGIG in the germline V gene (reference sequence). CDR3 nucleotide sequence: TGTGCCTGGAGTCAGTTCTTAGAGCAGTTCTTC. It codes for CAWSQFLEQFF.

The V gene is TRBV5-5, the J gene TRBJ2-7, with 7 bases that match TRBD1. Losses at the gene ends were 2 bases for V and 2 bases for J; bases not matched to a gene: 1. CDR3 length: 13 residues. Germline CDR1 is SGHKS and CDR2 is YYEKEE (reference sequence). CDR3 sequence reads: CASSFGQAYEQYF. Written as DNA, the CDR3 is TGTGCCAGCAGCTTCGGACAGGCCTACGAGCAGTACTTC.

V is TRBV5-8 and J is TRBJ2-3, with D perhaps matching TRBD2 (6 bases). V shed 4 bases and J shed 2 bases, with 17 bases lying between them. Germline V lookup: CDR1 SGHTS, CDR2 YDEGEE. This CDR3 has 16 residues. CDR3 sequence (DNA): TGTGCCAGCAGCCCTCTGGGGGGAATAGCCACAGATACGCAGTATTTT. Amino acids: CASSPLGGIATDTQYF.

V gene TRBV7-2 combines with J gene TRBJ2-3, with 13 bases matching TRBD2. V was pared by 5 bases and J by 2 bases, with 4 bases of the junction left unmatched. Germline V CDR1 and CDR2: SGHTA, FQGNSA. There are 16 residues in the CDR3. This chain's CDR3 is CASSPTSGGYTDTQYF. The CDR3 DNA reads as TGTGCCAGCAGCCCGACTAGCGGGGGGTACACAGATACGCAGTATTTT. The variable domain in full, with the rest retrieved from reference TRBV7-2 and TRBJ2-3, is GAGVSQSPSNKVTEKGKDVELRCDPISGHTALYWYRQSLGQGLEFLIYFQGNSAPDKSGLPSDRFSAERTGGSVSTLTIQRTQQEDSAVYLCASSPTSGGYTDTQYFGPGTRLTVL.

The rearrangement uses TRBV25-1 and TRBJ2-7; 7 bases agree with TRBD2. Germline V gene data show CDR1 as MGHDK and CDR2 as SYGVNS. V dropped 1 base and J dropped 4; count of bases not matched to a gene: 7. The CDR3 length is 15 residues. The CDR3 nucleotides are TGTGCCAGCAGTGAATTCGGCGGGAGAGTTTACGAGCAGTACTTC. This gives the protein CASSEFGGRVYEQYF.

The chain uses TRBV4-1 and TRBJ2-7; TRBD2 matches at 9 bases. This CDR3 is 15 amino acids long. CDR1 and CDR2 (germline): MGHRA, YSYEKL. The J segment lost 4 bases and the V segment lost 1 base, leaving 5 bases of the junction unmatched. CDR3 nucleotides: TGCGCCAGCAGCCAAGTGACTAGCGGAAGATACGAGCAGTACTTC. Protein: CASSQVTSGRYEQYF.

CDR3 sequence (DNA): TGTGCCAGCAGCTCCGAGTCCTACGAGCAGTACTTC. Translating gives CASSSESYEQYF. This rearrangement joins TRBV11-2 to TRBJ2-7; D is undetermined. The germline V and J ends were trimmed by 4 bases and 1 base, with 5 bases remaining between them. The CDR3 is 12 amino acids. CDR1 and CDR2 from the germline V gene are SGHAT and FQNNGV.

Details on this clone: An end of the junction differs from the germline gene, which may be a read error. The CDR3 DNA follows: TGTTCCAGCAGCCCACTAGGGGCTAGCGGGGGCTCGGATGAGCAGTTCTTC. It is translated as CSSSPLGASGGSDEQFF. The chain has TRBV7-9 and TRBJ2-1; 10 nucleotides align to TRBD2. This CDR3 is built from 17 residues. Germline V gene lookup returns CDR1 SEHNR and CDR2 FQNEAQ (reference sequence). Combining the CDR3 with reference TRBV7-9 and TRBJ2-1 gives the whole variable domain DTGVSQNPRHKITKRGQNVTFRCDPISEHNRLYWYRQTLGQGPEFLTYFQNEAQLEKSRLLSDRFSAERPKGSFSTLEIQRTEQGDSAMYLCSSSPLGASGGSDEQFFGPGTRLTVL.

In DNA form, the CDR3 reads TGTGCCAGCAGTTCGCAGGGACAGGGTGTTATCGGGGAGCTGTTTTTT. Translated, it gives CASSSQGQGVIGELFF. This chain links TRBV6-5 with TRBJ2-2, with 9 bases that match TRBD1. Trimming removed 4 bases from V and 7 bases from J; junction bases left unmatched: 10. CDR1 and CDR2 from the germline V gene are MNHEY and SVGAGI. The CDR3 covers 16 residues.

This chain connects TRBV19 to TRBJ2-7; 9 nucleotides line up with TRBD1. This CDR3 is 13 amino acids long. V gave up 4 bases and J gave up 4 bases; unmatched junction bases: 2. Looked up from germline, CDR1 is LNHDA and CDR2 is SQIVND (reference sequence). The CDR3 DNA sequence: TGTGCCAGTAGTAGGACAGGGGCGTACGAGCAGTACTTC. This sequence encodes CASSRTGAYEQYF.

CDR3 bases: TGTGCCAGCACCCCCGTTTTATGGGAGAACCAAGAGACCCAGTACTTC. Translation: CASTPVLWENQETQYF. The V gene is TRBV7-9, the J gene TRBJ2-5, with D possibly being TRBD2 (5 bases). V gave up 7 bases and J gave up 0 bases, with 18 bases separating them. Germline V gene lookup returns CDR1 SEHNR and CDR2 FQNEAQ (reference sequence). This CDR3 is built from 16 residues.

This clone was observed a handful of times. J is TRBJ2-2 and V is TRBV2; TRBD1 matches 7 bases. V lost 2 bases and J lost 6; bases outside the gene matches: 0. The CDR3 spans 13 residues. CDR1 and CDR2 (germline): SNHLY, FYNNEI. The CDR3 sequence is CASSEQGAGELFF. The CDR3 region has the DNA TGTGCCAGCAGTGAACAGGGGGCCGGGGAGCTGTTTTTT.

Only a few counts were recorded for this clone. The sample has other DNA sequences that encode this CDR3 too. The chain employs TRBV7-9 and TRBJ2-3; TRBD2 might be the D (6 bases). V was trimmed by 3 bases and J by 0 bases, leaving 7 bases between them. Germline V gives CDR1 SEHNR, CDR2 FQNEAQ (reference sequence). CDR3 length equals 14 residues. CDR3 region: CASSLAGSTDTQYF. In nucleotides, the CDR3 is TGTGCCAGCAGCTTGGCGGGGAGCACAGATACGCAGTATTTT.

J is TRBJ2-3 and V is TRBV7-2; weak D call: TRBD2 (5 bases). Trimming took off 6 bases at V and 0 bases at J, with 16 bases between the two ends. The CDR3 covers 16 residues. CDR1 and CDR2 from the germline V gene are SGHTA and FQGNSA. CDR3 sequence: CASSYSLAASTDTQYF. In nucleotides, the CDR3 is TGTGCCAGCAGTTATAGTCTAGCAGCTAGCACAGATACGCAGTATTTT.

The chain is built from TRBV5-6 and TRBJ2-7, with 9 positions matching TRBD1. Looked up from germline, CDR1 is SGHDT and CDR2 is YYEEEE. The CDR3 totals 16 residues. After removal of 0 bases from V and 5 bases from J, the junction contained 9 bases not matched to a gene. The CDR3 loop reads CASSLALRDRDHEQYF. The CDR3 nucleotides are TGTGCCAGCAGCTTGGCTCTCCGGGACAGGGACCACGAGCAGTACTTC.

The J gene is TRBJ2-1, the V gene TRBV7-7; tentative D call: TRBD1 (6 bases). V was cut by 4 bases and J by 6 bases, with 10 bases left in between. The CDR3 sequence is 13 residues long. Looked up from germline, CDR1 is SSHAT and CDR2 is FNYEAQ (reference sequence). The CDR3 sequence is CASSSGVGNEQFF. The CDR3 DNA reads as TGTGCCAGCAGCTCAGGGGTTGGCAATGAGCAGTTCTTC.

The gene calls are TRBV29-1 and TRBJ2-5, with 9 bases identical to TRBD1. CDR3 length equals 13 residues. V was pared by 4 bases and J by 2 bases, with 2 bases of the junction left unmatched. Germline-derived CDR1 and CDR2 are SQVTM and ANQGSEA. CDR3 residues: CSVGDRGQETQYF. The DNA of the CDR3 is TGCAGCGTTGGAGACAGGGGGCAAGAGACCCAGTACTTC.

This rearrangement joins TRBV9 to TRBJ1-3, with unresolved D. Germline V gene data show CDR1 as SGDLS and CDR2 as YYNGEE. The CDR3 is 15 amino acids. V was cut by 0 bases and J by 1 base, with 8 bases left in between. This CDR3 is CASSVEAVSGNTIYF. The CDR3 DNA is TGTGCCAGCAGCGTAGAGGCGGTTTCTGGAAACACCATATATTTT.

The chain employs TRBV6-5 and TRBJ1-2, with TRBD1 as a possible D gene (5 bases). Germline V gives CDR1 MNHEY, CDR2 SVGAGI. Trimming cost V 2 bases and J 8 bases, with 15 bases left between them. The CDR3 loop spans 14 amino acids. In nucleotides, the CDR3 is TGTGCCAGCAGTTACGTCCTATGGGGCAGGGGCTACACCTTC. This encodes CASSYVLWGRGYTF.

The chain combines TRBV6-1 with TRBJ1-2; the D gene is possibly TRBD1 (5 bases). The CDR3 covers 13 residues. V was cut by 3 bases and J by 8 bases, with 13 bases left in between. Germline values: CDR1 MNHNS, CDR2 SASEGT. CDR3 protein: CASSDPGRGGYTF. The CDR3 coding sequence is TGTGCCAGCAGTGATCCGGGCCGGGGGGGCTACACCTTC.

The rearrangement links TRBV20-1 to TRBJ1-1; D is unresolved. The V end lost 5 bases, the J end lost 8 bases, and 9 bases lay between the germline ends. The germline CDR1 and CDR2 sequences are DFQATT and SNEGSKA (reference sequence). The CDR3 spans 10 residues. The CDR3 coding sequence is TGCAGTGCTTGGCATCAGGAAGCTTTCTTT. Its protein is CSAWHQEAFF.

DNA of the CDR3: TGTGCCAGTAGTGAATCAGGGGGCCAAAACGAGCAGTACTTC. Residues: CASSESGGQNEQYF. The rearrangement links TRBV19 to TRBJ2-7, with 8 bases identical to TRBD1. Losses at the gene ends were 5 bases for V and 5 bases for J; bases not matched to a gene: 8. This CDR3 contains 14 residues. From germline, CDR1 is LNHDA and CDR2 SQIVND (reference sequence).

This clone was detected only once. The chain couples TRBV15 to TRBJ2-5; D not resolved. Trimming cost V 0 bases and J 2 bases, with 10 bases left between them. The CDR3 is 15 amino acids. CDR1 and CDR2 from the germline V gene are LNHNV and YYDKDF (reference sequence). CDR3 in DNA: TGTGCCACCAGCAGAGATCTCCAGATTCAAGAGACCCAGTACTTC. Residues: CATSRDLQIQETQYF.

The chain employs TRBV4-3 and TRBJ2-7, with D perhaps TRBD2 (6 bases). The V end lost 3 bases, the J end lost 5 bases, and 20 bases lay between the germline ends. The CDR3 has 16 amino acids. CDR1 LGHNA and CDR2 YSLEER come from the germline V gene. This CDR3 reads CASSHKAAGSTHEQYF. The CDR3 nucleotides read TGCGCCAGCAGCCACAAAGCGGCGGGAAGTACTCACGAGCAGTACTTC.

This clone showed up just a few times. This sequence joins TRBV5-6 and TRBJ1-1; 9 bases line up with TRBD1. The CDR3 totals 14 residues. V gave up 0 bases and J gave up 3 bases; unmatched junction bases: 0. The germline gives CDR1 SGHDT, CDR2 YYEEEE. The CDR3 loop reads CASSLGTGDTEAFF. The CDR3 DNA is TGTGCCAGCAGCTTGGGGACAGGGGACACTGAAGCTTTCTTT.